This T cell receptor beta chain was sequenced for a study of OX40 agonist ivuxolimab in advanced cancers. Study at large: The study enrolled dose-escalation patients with hepatocellular carcinoma, melanoma, renal cell or head and neck cancer. Whole-study findings and limits: Normalized expansion of T-cell clones was also low for some nonresponders.

A word on this clone: Its antigen is unidentified.

The germline V gene has CDR1 MNHNS and CDR2 SASEGT. J gave up 2 bases and V 4 bases, and 9 bases lay outside the gene matches. The CDR3 contains 16 residues. TCRdb's copy holds only in-frame clones and misses some; the assay was immunoSEQ multiplex PCR. Among 40,000 to 55,000 clones listed, 90% were seen once. The material was CD4+ or CD8+ T cells sorted from blood, obtained in a trial of the OX40 agonist ivuxolimab. The chain recombines TRBV6-1 with TRBJ2-3; 7 positions agree with TRBD1. The TCR originated in an adult with an advanced solid tumor such as melanoma, head and neck, liver or kidney cancer. DNA of the CDR3: TGTGCCAGCAGTGGCCTTACGGGACAGTCCACAGATACGCAGTATTTT. It translates to CASSGLTGQSTDTQYF.